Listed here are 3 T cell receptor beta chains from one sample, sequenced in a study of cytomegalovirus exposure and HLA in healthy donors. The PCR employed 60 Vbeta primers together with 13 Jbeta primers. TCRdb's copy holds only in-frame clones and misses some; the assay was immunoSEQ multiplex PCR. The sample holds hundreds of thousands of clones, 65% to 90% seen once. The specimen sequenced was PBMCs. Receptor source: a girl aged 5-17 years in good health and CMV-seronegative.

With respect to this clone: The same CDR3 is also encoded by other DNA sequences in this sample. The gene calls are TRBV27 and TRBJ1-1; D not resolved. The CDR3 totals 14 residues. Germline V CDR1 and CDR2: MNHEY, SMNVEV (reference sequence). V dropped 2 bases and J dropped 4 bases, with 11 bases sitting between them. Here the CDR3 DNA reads TGTGCCAGCAGTTTAAAAGGAGGCGGCACTGAAGCTTTCTTT. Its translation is CASSLKGGGTEAFF.

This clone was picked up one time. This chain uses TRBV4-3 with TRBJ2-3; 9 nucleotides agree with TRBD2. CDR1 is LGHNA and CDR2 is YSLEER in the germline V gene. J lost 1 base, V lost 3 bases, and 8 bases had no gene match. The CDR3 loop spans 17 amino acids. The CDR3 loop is CASSHVWGGGGTDTQYF. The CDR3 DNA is TGCGCCAGCAGCCACGTTTGGGGCGGGGGGGGCACAGATACGCAGTATTTT.

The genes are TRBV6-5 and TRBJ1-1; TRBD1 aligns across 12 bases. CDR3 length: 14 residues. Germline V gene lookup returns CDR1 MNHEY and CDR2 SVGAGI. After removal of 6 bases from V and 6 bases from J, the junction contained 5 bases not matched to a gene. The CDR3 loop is CASRPGQGAAEAFF. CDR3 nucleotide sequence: TGTGCCAGCAGACCGGGACAGGGGGCCGCTGAAGCTTTCTTT.